The 15 T cell receptor beta chains in this list originate from one sample, sequenced in a study of blood T cell repertoires in COVID-19. The data were produced by immunoSEQ multiplex PCR, yet TCRdb's version contains in-frame clones alone and is incomplete. This sample carries about 91,000 clones, roughly 86% of them seen once, and the ten largest clones take 6% to 7.5%. Material: peripheral blood. Receptor source: a man between 50 and 59 years old with active or convalescent COVID-19.

The CDR3 region is CASTPGGGSTGELFF. The DNA for the CDR3 is TGTGCCAGCACCCCCGGGGGGGGCAGCACCGGGGAGCTGTTTTTT. This chain joins TRBV6-6 and TRBJ2-2; the match to TRBD2 covers 8 bases. The junction had 8 bases not matched to a gene; V was cut back by 7 bases and J by 4 bases. Germline V gene lookup returns CDR1 MNHNY and CDR2 SVGAGI (reference sequence). This CDR3 is built from 15 residues.

The chain employs TRBV2 and TRBJ1-2, with 11 bases matching TRBD1. Per germline, CDR1 SNHLY and CDR2 FYNNEI. CDR3 length: 13 residues. J lost 14 bases, V lost 1 base, and 6 bases had no gene match. CDR3 in DNA: TGTGCCAGCAGTGAAGAAGGACAGGGGGCGCGAACCTTC. This codes for CASSEEGQGARTF. Using reference TRBV2 and TRBJ1-2 for the parts outside the CDR3, the full variable domain is EPEVTQTPSHQVTQMGQEVILRCVPISNHLYFYWYRQILGQKVEFLVSFYNNEISEKSEIFDDQFSVERPDGSNFTLKIRSTKLEDSAMYFCASSEEGQGARTFGSGTRLTVV.

The gene calls are TRBV28 and TRBJ1-6; no clear D. The germline gives CDR1 MDHEN, CDR2 SYDVKM. This CDR3 region has 14 residues. The V end was cut by 7 bases, the J end by 0 bases, with 7 bases between. DNA of the CDR3: TGTGCCAGCATCCCGGGCTCCTATAATTCACCCCTCCACTTT. It yields the protein CASIPGSYNSPLHF.

The rearrangement links TRBV10-2 to TRBJ1-6, with D maybe TRBD1 (6 bases). V lost 10 bases to trimming and J lost 7 bases, with 14 bases between them. CDR3 length: 13 residues. Germline values: CDR1 WSHSY, CDR2 SAAADI. The CDR3 spells CATRQDTNSPLHF. CDR3 bases: TGCGCCACCCGACAGGACACAAATTCACCCCTCCACTTT.

The chain couples TRBV28 to TRBJ1-5, with a possible D match to TRBD1 (5 bases). The CDR3 is 15 amino acids. V lost 2 bases, J lost 5 bases, and 13 bases lay in between. Per germline, CDR1 MDHEN and CDR2 SYDVKM. The CDR3 loop reads CASSLTVGGYQPQHF. Here the CDR3 DNA reads TGTGCCAGCAGTTTAACGGTGGGGGGGTATCAGCCCCAGCATTTT.

The chain employs TRBV5-4 and TRBJ1-6; D uncertain. V lost 0 bases, J lost 5 bases, and 9 bases lay in between. Germline V gene sequence: CDR1 SGHNT, CDR2 YYREEE (reference sequence). The CDR3 is 15 amino acids. The CDR3 protein is CASSLVGRNNSPLHF. DNA for the CDR3: TGTGCCAGCAGCTTGGTTGGCAGAAATAATTCACCCCTCCACTTT.

The chain joins TRBV30 to TRBJ2-7; D remains unclear. Germline lookup yields CDR1 GTSNPN and CDR2 SVGIG (reference sequence). V was shortened by 0 bases and J by 3 bases, with 3 bases between the two germline ends. This CDR3 comprises 11 residues. CDR3 loop: CAWSVRYEQYF. In DNA form, the CDR3 reads TGTGCCTGGAGTGTCCGCTACGAGCAGTACTTC. The variable domain in full, completed from reference TRBV30 and TRBJ2-7, reads SQTIHQWPATLVQPVGSPLSLECTVEGTSNPNLYWYRQAAGRGLQLLFYSVGIGQISSEVPQNLSASRPQDRQFILSSKKLLLSDSGFYLCAWSVRYEQYFGPGTRLTVT.

CDR3 nucleotides: TGTGCCAGCAGTGACAGGGGCGTAATCCAAGAGACCCAGTACTTC. Protein: CASSDRGVIQETQYF. The chain combines TRBV2 with TRBJ2-5, with D possibly TRBD1 on 6 matching bases. The CDR3 runs to 15 residues. Germline V gene sequence: CDR1 SNHLY, CDR2 FYNNEI. V was clipped by 3 bases and J by 1 base, with 12 bases between them.

This CDR3 reads CASRGLAGGQETQYF. DNA of the CDR3: TGCGCCAGCAGAGGGCTAGCGGGGGGGCAGGAGACCCAGTACTTC. The chain couples TRBV4-3 to TRBJ2-5; 12 bases align to TRBD2. This CDR3 is built from 15 residues. Germline assignment: CDR1 LGHNA and CDR2 YSLEER. Germline trimming cut 6 bases from V and 5 bases from J; bases unmatched to any gene: 7.

This clone has more than one count but fewer than ten. This rearrangement joins TRBV12-2 to TRBJ2-3; the D call in the table, TRBD2, was not verified against the DNA. TRBV12-2 is deemed a pseudogene. This CDR3 spans 19 amino acids. CDR3 bases: TGTGCAAGTCGCCCCAAACCCCGGACTAGTTTTAAATACACAGATACGCAGTATTTT. It is translated as CASRPKPRTSFKYTDTQYF.

The J gene is TRBJ2-1, the V gene TRBV7-9, with 10 bases fitting TRBD1. The trim removed 5 bases at V and 7 bases at J, leaving 11 bases unmatched. Germline CDR1 is SEHNR and CDR2 is FQNEAQ (reference sequence). This CDR3 comprises 16 residues. As DNA, the CDR3 is TGTGCCAGCAGCCACATTCGGGACAGGGGTTATAATGAGCAGTTCTTC. This codes for CASSHIRDRGYNEQFF. Full variable domain (missing parts from reference TRBV7-9 and TRBJ2-1): DTGVSQNPRHKITKRGQNVTFRCDPISEHNRLYWYRQTLGQGPEFLTYFQNEAQLEKSRLLSDRFSAERPKGSFSTLEIQRTEQGDSAMYLCASSHIRDRGYNEQFFGPGTRLTVL.

The chain combines TRBV5-1 with TRBJ2-5; 11 nucleotides line up with TRBD2. In germline, CDR1 is SGHRS, CDR2 YFSETQ. The CDR3 runs 16 residues. With 4 bases clipped from V and 1 base from J, the junction kept 6 bases outside the gene matches. The CDR3 nucleotides read TGCGCCAGCAGCAGAAGCCTAGCGGGGGGCCAAGAGACCCAGTACTTC. It specifies CASSRSLAGGQETQYF.

V usage is TRBV12-3 or TRBV12-4 and J usage is TRBJ1-2; a possible D gene is TRBD1 (5 bases). The V end was cut by 2 bases, the J end by 8 bases, with 6 bases between. CDR3 length equals 11 residues. CDR3 in amino acids: CASSLNRGYTF. The CDR3 nucleotides are TGTGCCAGCAGTTTAAACAGGGGCTACACCTTC.

This chain connects TRBV28 to TRBJ2-1, with a possible D match to TRBD1 (5 bases). This CDR3 region has 14 residues. Germline V CDR1 and CDR2: MDHEN, SYDVKM. V was clipped by 3 bases and J by 7 bases, with 13 bases between them. The CDR3 nucleotides read TGTGCCAGCAGTTTCTCAGGGCGCAAAAATGAGCAGTTCTTC. Its protein product is CASSFSGRKNEQFF.

The rearrangement links TRBV4-1 to TRBJ2-5; 12 bases are a match to TRBD2. This CDR3 comprises 16 residues. Germline V lookup: CDR1 MGHRA, CDR2 YSYEKL. After removal of 3 bases from V and 1 base from J, the junction contained 3 bases not matched to a gene. CDR3 coding DNA: TGCGCCAGCAGCCAGAGGACTAGCGGGGCCCAAGAGACCCAGTACTTC. Translation gives CASSQRTSGAQETQYF.